One and the same sample provided the 22 T cell receptor beta chains below, sequenced in a study of T cell responses to AZD1222 COVID-19 vaccine. The repertoire was sequenced with immunoSEQ multiplex PCR; TCRdb's copy has only in-frame clones and lacks some. The sample comprises 160,000 or so clones, 80% to 90% of which are singletons, and roughly 4% rests with the top ten. Sequencing was performed on peripheral blood, taken 28 days after the second dose of the MenACWY control vaccine. These TCRs come from an adult who received the MenACWY meningococcal vaccine as a control.

This clone was picked up one time. This chain connects TRBV6-5 to TRBJ1-3; D is ambiguous. V was clipped by 7 bases and J by 2 bases, with 15 bases between them. Germline V CDR1 and CDR2: MNHEY, SVGAGI. This CDR3 region has 15 residues. CDR3 protein: CASTFGRIPGNTIYF. The CDR3 region has the DNA TGTGCCAGCACCTTCGGCCGTATCCCTGGAAACACCATATATTTT.

The chain uses TRBV6-2 or TRBV6-3 and TRBJ2-5; D call uncertain. The CDR3 is made up of 14 amino acids. The V and J ends lost 6 bases and 4 bases respectively, with 15 bases between them. The germline gives CDR1 MNHEY, CDR2 SVGEGT. The CDR3 loop reads CASSPDEVRETQYF. CDR3 sequence (DNA): TGTGCCAGCAGCCCAGATGAGGTTCGAGAGACCCAGTACTTC.

The genes are TRBV2 and TRBJ1-5, with 9 bases aligning to TRBD1. Germline lookup yields CDR1 SNHLY and CDR2 FYNNEI. The CDR3 covers 15 residues. The V segment lost 6 bases and the J segment 3 bases; nucleotides outside the gene matches: 6. The chain's CDR3 is CASRGDRGTNQPQHF. CDR3 bases: TGTGCCAGCAGGGGAGACAGGGGGACCAATCAGCCCCAGCATTTT.

This chain uses TRBV4-1 with TRBJ2-3; TRBD1 aligns across 7 bases. The CDR3 runs to 13 residues. V was pared by 5 bases and J by 4 bases, with 3 bases of the junction left unmatched. The germline V gene encodes CDR1 MGHRA and CDR2 YSYEKL. The CDR3 protein is CASSWDRADTQYF. CDR3 DNA: TGCGCCAGCAGCTGGGACAGAGCAGATACGCAGTATTTT.

This clone appeared once. The rearrangement joins TRBV28 to TRBJ1-5, with a tentative D call TRBD1 (6 bases). The V end lost 6 bases, the J end lost 2 bases, and 11 bases lay between the germline ends. The CDR3 extends over 14 amino acids. CDR1 and CDR2 (germline): MDHEN, SYDVKM. The CDR3 DNA sequence: TGTGCCAGCAGCGCCGGGGGGCGCAATCAGCCCCAGCATTTT. Protein sequence: CASSAGGRNQPQHF.

The V gene is TRBV5-1, the J gene TRBJ1-2, with D perhaps matching TRBD1 (6 bases). V lost 4 bases, J lost 2 bases, and 15 bases lay in between. CDR3 length: 15 residues. Germline V gives CDR1 SGHRS, CDR2 YFSETQ. For the CDR3, the DNA is TGCGCCAGCAGCCCGGGACACCATGGGAACTATGGCTACACCTTC. Translating gives CASSPGHHGNYGYTF.

The genes are TRBV27 and TRBJ2-3; no clear D. From germline, CDR1 is MNHEY and CDR2 SMNVEV (reference sequence). V was cut by 4 bases and J by 0 bases, with 8 bases left in between. CDR3 length: 14 residues. The DNA of the CDR3 is TGTGCCAGCAGTTCAATAGTTAGCACAGATACGCAGTATTTT. Translation: CASSSIVSTDTQYF.

To note about this clone: One junction end does not reproduce the germline sequence, and a read error may be involved. The rearrangement links TRBV5-1 to TRBJ2-7, with 10 bases fitting TRBD2. The CDR3 is 14 residues long. Germline V gives CDR1 SGHRS, CDR2 YFSETQ. CDR3 nucleotide sequence: TGCGCCAGCAGCCCCGGGACTAGCGTTCTCGTCGGGGACTTC. Translated: CASSPGTSVLVGDF.

The chain uses TRBV24-1 and TRBJ2-1; 16 bases are a match to TRBD2. This CDR3 contains 18 residues. V lost 3 bases to trimming and J lost 6 bases; unmatched junction nucleotides: 7. The germline CDR1 and CDR2 sequences are KGHDR and SFDVKD. In DNA form, the CDR3 reads TGTGCCACCAGTGATCGCGGGACTAGCGGGAGGGTTACCAATGAGCAGTTCTTC. Residues: CATSDRGTSGRVTNEQFF.

The CDR3 bases are TGTGCCAGCAGCCCTCGACAGGGGGACGGGGCTGAAGCTTTCTTT. Its translation is CASSPRQGDGAEAFF. The V and J genes are TRBV7-9 and TRBJ1-1; TRBD1 agrees at 9 bases. Germline values: CDR1 SEHNR, CDR2 FQNEAQ (reference sequence). V shed 5 bases, J shed 6 bases, and the junction held 10 bases outside the gene matches. CDR3 length: 15 residues.

This chain links TRBV5-1 with TRBJ2-1; D is ambiguous. Per the germline V gene, CDR1 is SGHRS and CDR2 is YFSETQ. The CDR3 has 11 amino acids. Between the trimmed V and J ends, which lost 1 base and 6 bases, there was a span of 2 bases. CDR3 amino acids: CASSLTNEQFF. The DNA for the CDR3 is TGCGCCAGCAGCTTGACCAATGAGCAGTTCTTC.

The chain is built from TRBV30 and TRBJ2-3; no definite D call. The V and J ends lost 2 bases and 1 base respectively, with 4 bases between them. CDR1 is GTSNPN, CDR2 SVGIG, per germline (reference sequence). CDR3 length equals 12 residues. The CDR3, as DNA: TGTGCCTGGAGTCAGGGCACAGATACGCAGTATTTT. Amino acid sequence: CAWSQGTDTQYF.

This chain links TRBV10-2 with TRBJ1-1, with D possibly being TRBD1 (5 bases). The CDR3 length is 13 residues. The V gene lost 5 bases and the J gene lost 4 bases, with 11 bases spanning the gap. Germline lookup yields CDR1 WSHSY and CDR2 SAAADI. The CDR3 bases are TGCGCCAGCAGTAGCAAGAGGGGCACTGAAGCTTTCTTT. It specifies CASSSKRGTEAFF.

The chain has TRBV10-2 and TRBJ1-6; D is possibly TRBD1 (5 bases). The CDR3 loop spans 15 amino acids. The V end was cut by 4 bases, the J end by 4 bases, with 11 bases between. Germline CDR1 reads WSHSY; CDR2 reads SAAADI. CDR3 sequence: CASSVGTAYNSPLHF. CDR3 nucleotides: TGCGCCAGCAGTGTTGGGACGGCATATAATTCACCCCTCCACTTT.

The chain couples TRBV3-1 (or the pseudogene TRBV3-2) to TRBJ1-4; TRBD1 is a possible D gene (5 bases). V was pared by 1 base and J by 3 bases, with 6 bases between. The germline gives CDR1 LGHDT, CDR2 YNNKEL (reference sequence). This CDR3 comprises 14 residues. CDR3 nucleotides: TGTGCCAGCAGCCAAGGACAGCCTAATGAAAAACTGTTTTTT. Amino acid sequence: CASSQGQPNEKLFF.

V and J are TRBV5-1 and TRBJ2-1, with TRBD2 matching over 8 bases. V trimming: 1 base; J trimming: 8 bases; junction bases outside the gene matches: 8. The CDR3 runs 15 residues. CDR1 is SGHRS and CDR2 is YFSETQ in the germline V gene. The DNA of the CDR3 is TGCGCCAGCAGCTTGAGTAGCGGGAATAGGTATGAGCAGTTCTTC. It translates to CASSLSSGNRYEQFF.

The chain combines TRBV27 with TRBJ1-3, with D possibly TRBD1 on 6 matching bases. The V gene lost 6 bases and the J gene lost 2 bases, with 11 bases spanning the gap. This CDR3 spans 14 amino acids. Germline V gene sequence: CDR1 MNHEY, CDR2 SMNVEV (reference sequence). CDR3 DNA sequence: TGTGCCAGCAGGACAGGAGAGACTGGAAACACCATATATTTT. This sequence encodes CASRTGETGNTIYF.

This chain joins TRBV11-2 and TRBJ1-3, with D unresolved. This CDR3 is 15 amino acids long. Germline V gene data show CDR1 as SGHAT and CDR2 as FQNNGV. The V end was cut by 2 bases, the J end by 0 bases, with 8 bases between. The CDR3 bases are TGTGCCAGCAGCTTACAGGTAGACTCTGGAAACACCATATATTTT. The encoded protein is CASSLQVDSGNTIYF. Based on the CDR3 plus reference TRBV11-2 and TRBJ1-3, the full variable domain is EAGVAQSPRYKIIEKRQSVAFWCNPISGHATLYWYQQILGQGPKLLIQFQNNGVVDDSQLPKDRFSAERLKGVDSTLKIQPAKLEDSAVYLCASSLQVDSGNTIYFGEGSWLTVV.

The rearrangement uses TRBV28 and TRBJ1-2; D might be TRBD1 (6 bases). V was pared by 7 bases and J by 5 bases, with 23 bases between. CDR3 length: 16 residues. CDR1 and CDR2 from the germline V gene are MDHEN and SYDVKM. The CDR3 nucleotides are TGTGCCAGCACCTTAGGGGGGCGCAATGTTTGGTATGGCTACACCTTC. It yields the protein CASTLGGRNVWYGYTF.

The chain has TRBV28 and TRBJ1-5; D ambiguous. V was trimmed by 3 bases and J by 6 bases, leaving 0 bases between them. CDR1 is MDHEN, CDR2 SYDVKM, per germline. This CDR3 region has 10 residues. The CDR3 DNA is TGTGCCAGCAGTTTTCAGCCCCAGCATTTT. It encodes CASSFQPQHF.

The CDR3 DNA follows: TGTGCCAGTAGTGAAAACTCCGGGACAGTTAAGGAGCTGTTTTTT. Residues: CASSENSGTVKELFF. The J gene is TRBJ1-4, the V gene TRBV19; 7 positions match TRBD1. The DNA matches TRBJ2-2 better at its end, which makes the J call doubtful. Germline V gives CDR1 LNHDA, CDR2 SQIVND (reference sequence). This CDR3 has 15 residues.

The V gene is TRBV5-1, the J gene TRBJ2-7; D is possibly TRBD1 (6 bases). CDR1 and CDR2 from the germline V gene are SGHRS and YFSETQ. Trimming took 0 bases from V and 3 from J, leaving 10 bases between them. This CDR3 spans 14 amino acids. The CDR3 nucleotides read TGCGCCAGCAGCTTGGGACAGGATTTCTACGAGCAGTACTTC. It specifies CASSLGQDFYEQYF.